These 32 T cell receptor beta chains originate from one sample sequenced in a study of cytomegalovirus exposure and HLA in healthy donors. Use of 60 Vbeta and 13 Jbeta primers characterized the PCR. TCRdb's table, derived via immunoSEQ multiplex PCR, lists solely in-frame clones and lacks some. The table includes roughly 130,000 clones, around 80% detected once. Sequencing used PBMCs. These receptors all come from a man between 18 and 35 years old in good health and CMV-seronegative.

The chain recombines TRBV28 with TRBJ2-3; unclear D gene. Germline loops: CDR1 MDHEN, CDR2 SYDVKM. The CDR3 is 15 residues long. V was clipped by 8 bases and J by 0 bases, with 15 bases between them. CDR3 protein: CASLGGTISTDTQYF. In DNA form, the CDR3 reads TGTGCCAGCTTAGGCGGAACGATTAGCACAGATACGCAGTATTTT.

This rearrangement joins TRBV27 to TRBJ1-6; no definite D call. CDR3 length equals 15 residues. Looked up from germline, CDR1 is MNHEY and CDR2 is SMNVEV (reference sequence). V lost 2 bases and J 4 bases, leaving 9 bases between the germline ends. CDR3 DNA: TGTGCCAGCAGTTTAATGGCAGATTATAATTCACCCCTCCACTTT. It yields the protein CASSLMADYNSPLHF.

The CDR3 loop is CASGLAGEQYEQYF. The DNA of the CDR3 is TGCGCCAGCGGATTAGCGGGAGAACAGTACGAGCAGTACTTC. The genes are TRBV5-1 and TRBJ2-7, with 9 bases lining up with TRBD2. V gave up 7 bases and J gave up 4 bases; unmatched junction bases: 9. The germline gives CDR1 SGHRS, CDR2 YFSETQ. CDR3 length: 14 residues.

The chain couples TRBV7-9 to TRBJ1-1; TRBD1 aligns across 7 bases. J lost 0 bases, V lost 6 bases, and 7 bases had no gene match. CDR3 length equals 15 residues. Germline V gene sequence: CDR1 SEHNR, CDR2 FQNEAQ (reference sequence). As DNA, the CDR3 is TGTGCCAGCAGGGAACAGGGGCCTATGAACACTGAAGCTTTCTTT. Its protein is CASREQGPMNTEAFF. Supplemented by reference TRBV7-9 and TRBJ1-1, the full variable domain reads DTGVSQNPRHKITKRGQNVTFRCDPISEHNRLYWYRQTLGQGPEFLTYFQNEAQLEKSRLLSDRFSAERPKGSFSTLEIQRTEQGDSAMYLCASREQGPMNTEAFFGQGTRLTVV.

The CDR3 here is CASSSDGRDLSYEQYF. The CDR3 region has the DNA TGTGCCAGCAGTTCCGATGGGCGGGACCTCTCCTACGAGCAGTACTTC. The V and J genes are TRBV27 and TRBJ2-7, with a tentative D call TRBD2 (6 bases). The V and J ends lost 4 bases and 0 bases respectively, with 16 bases between them. The CDR3 has 16 amino acids. Germline CDR1 MNHEY, CDR2 SMNVEV (reference sequence).

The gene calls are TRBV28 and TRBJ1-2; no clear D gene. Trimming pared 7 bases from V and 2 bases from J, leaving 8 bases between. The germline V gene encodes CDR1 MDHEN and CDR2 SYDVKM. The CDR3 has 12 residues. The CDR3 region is CASTPSNYGYTF. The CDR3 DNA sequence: TGTGCCAGCACCCCCTCCAACTATGGCTACACCTTC.

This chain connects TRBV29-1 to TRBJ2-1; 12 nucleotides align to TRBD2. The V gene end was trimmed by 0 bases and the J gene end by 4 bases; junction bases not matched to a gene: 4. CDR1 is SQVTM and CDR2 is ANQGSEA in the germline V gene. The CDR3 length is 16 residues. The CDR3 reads CSVEDGLAGPYNEQFF. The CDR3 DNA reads TGCAGCGTTGAAGATGGACTAGCGGGACCGTACAATGAGCAGTTCTTC.

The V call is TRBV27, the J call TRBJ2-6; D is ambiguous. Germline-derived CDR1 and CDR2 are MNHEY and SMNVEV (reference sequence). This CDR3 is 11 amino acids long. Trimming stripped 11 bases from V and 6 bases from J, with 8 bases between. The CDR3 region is CAVYSANVLTF. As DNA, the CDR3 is TGTGCCGTGTATTCGGCCAACGTCCTGACTTTC.

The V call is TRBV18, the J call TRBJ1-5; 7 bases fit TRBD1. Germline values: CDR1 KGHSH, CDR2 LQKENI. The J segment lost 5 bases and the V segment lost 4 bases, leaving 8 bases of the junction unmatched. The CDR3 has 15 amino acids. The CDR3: CASSQLTGFDQPQHF. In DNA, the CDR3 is TGTGCCAGCTCACAACTGACAGGGTTTGATCAGCCCCAGCATTTT. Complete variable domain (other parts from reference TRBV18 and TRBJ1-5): NAGVMQNPRHLVRRRGQEARLRCSPMKGHSHVYWYRQLPEEGLKFMVYLQKENIIDESGMPKERFSAEFPKEGPSILRIQQVVRGDSAAYFCASSQLTGFDQPQHFGDGTRLSIL.

The CDR3 is CASSYSTGSRSPLHF. In DNA, the CDR3 is TGTGCCAGCAGTTACTCGACAGGGAGTCGTTCACCCCTCCACTTT. The rearrangement links TRBV6-5 to TRBJ1-6; 7 nucleotides line up with TRBD1. V lost 0 bases and J lost 9; bases outside the gene matches: 5. The CDR3 length is 15 residues. Germline CDR1 and CDR2: MNHEY and SVGAGI.

The CDR3 sequence: CASSIFSQGGGAFF. CDR3 DNA sequence: TGTGCCAGTAGTATCTTCTCCCAGGGTGGGGGGGCTTTCTTT. The rearrangement joins TRBV19 to TRBJ1-1; D is perhaps TRBD1 (5 bases). The CDR3 consists of 14 residues. V lost 3 bases to trimming and J lost 11 bases, with 19 bases between them. The germline CDR1 and CDR2 sequences are LNHDA and SQIVND (reference sequence).

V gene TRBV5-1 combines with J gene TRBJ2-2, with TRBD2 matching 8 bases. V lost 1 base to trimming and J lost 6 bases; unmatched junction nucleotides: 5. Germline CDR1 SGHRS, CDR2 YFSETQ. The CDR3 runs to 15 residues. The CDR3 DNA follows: TGCGCCAGCAGCTTGACGGGAGGGGATCCCGGGGAGCTGTTTTTT. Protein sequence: CASSLTGGDPGELFF.

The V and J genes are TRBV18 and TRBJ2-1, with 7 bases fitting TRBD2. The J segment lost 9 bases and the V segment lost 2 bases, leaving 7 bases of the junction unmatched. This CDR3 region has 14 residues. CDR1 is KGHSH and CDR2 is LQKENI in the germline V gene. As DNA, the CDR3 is TGTGCCAGCTCACCAGCCGAACTAGCGAGTGAGCAGTTCTTC. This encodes CASSPAELASEQFF.

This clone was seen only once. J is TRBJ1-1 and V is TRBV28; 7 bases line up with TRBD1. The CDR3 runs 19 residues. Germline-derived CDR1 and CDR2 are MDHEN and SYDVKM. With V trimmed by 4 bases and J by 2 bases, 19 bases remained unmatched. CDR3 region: CASSSFPGGGTGGNTEAFF. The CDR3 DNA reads TGTGCCAGCAGTTCTTTCCCAGGGGGAGGCACCGGTGGTAACACTGAAGCTTTCTTT.

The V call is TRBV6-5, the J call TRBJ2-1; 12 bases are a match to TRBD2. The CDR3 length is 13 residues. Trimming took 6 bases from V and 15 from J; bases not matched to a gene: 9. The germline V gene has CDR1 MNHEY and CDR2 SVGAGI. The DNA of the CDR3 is TGTGCCAGCAGCCCTGGACTAGCGGGGCTCCGGTTCTTC. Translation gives CASSPGLAGLRFF.

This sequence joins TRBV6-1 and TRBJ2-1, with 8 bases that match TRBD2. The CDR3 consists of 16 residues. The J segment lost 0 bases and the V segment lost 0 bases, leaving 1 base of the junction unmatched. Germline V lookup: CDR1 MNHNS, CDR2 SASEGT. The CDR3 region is CASSEALAGSYNEQFF. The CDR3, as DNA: TGTGCCAGCAGTGAAGCGCTAGCGGGCTCCTACAATGAGCAGTTCTTC.

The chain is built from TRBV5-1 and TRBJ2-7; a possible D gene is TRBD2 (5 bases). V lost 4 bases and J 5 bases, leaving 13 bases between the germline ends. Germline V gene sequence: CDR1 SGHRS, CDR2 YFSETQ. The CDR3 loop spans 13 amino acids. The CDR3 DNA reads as TGCGCCAGCAGCACCGGGAACGAGGACGAGCAGTACGTC. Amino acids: CASSTGNEDEQYV.

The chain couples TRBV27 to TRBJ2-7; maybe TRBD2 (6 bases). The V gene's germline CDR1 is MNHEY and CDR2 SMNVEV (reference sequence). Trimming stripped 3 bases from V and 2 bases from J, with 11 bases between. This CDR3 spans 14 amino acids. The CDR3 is CASSFGPGAYEQYF. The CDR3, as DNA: TGTGCCAGCAGTTTCGGACCGGGGGCCTACGAGCAGTACTTC.

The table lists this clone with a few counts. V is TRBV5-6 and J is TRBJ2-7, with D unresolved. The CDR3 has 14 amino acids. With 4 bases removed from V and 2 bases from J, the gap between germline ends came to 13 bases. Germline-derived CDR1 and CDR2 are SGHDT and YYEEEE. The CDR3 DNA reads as TGTGCCAGCAGCCCAATGTTGCGGACCTACGAGCAGTACTTC. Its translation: CASSPMLRTYEQYF. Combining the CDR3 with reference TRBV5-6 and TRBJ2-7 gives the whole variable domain DAGVTQSPTHLIKTRGQQVTLRCSPKSGHDTVSWYQQALGQGPQFIFQYYEEEERQRGNFPDRFSGHQFPNYSSELNVNALLLGDSALYLCASSPMLRTYEQYFGPGTRLTVT.

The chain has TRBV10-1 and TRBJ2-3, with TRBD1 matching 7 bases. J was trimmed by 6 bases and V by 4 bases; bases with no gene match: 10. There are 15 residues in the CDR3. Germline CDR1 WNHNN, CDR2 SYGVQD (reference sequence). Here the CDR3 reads CASSAGQGERDTQYF. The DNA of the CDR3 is TGCGCCAGCAGTGCGGGGCAGGGGGAGCGGGATACGCAGTATTTT.

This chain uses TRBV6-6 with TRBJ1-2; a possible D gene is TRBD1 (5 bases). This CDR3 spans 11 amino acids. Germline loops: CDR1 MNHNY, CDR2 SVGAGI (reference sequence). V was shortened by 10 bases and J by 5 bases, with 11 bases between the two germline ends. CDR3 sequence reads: CAITGGYGYTF. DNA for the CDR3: TGTGCCATTACGGGGGGATATGGCTACACCTTC.

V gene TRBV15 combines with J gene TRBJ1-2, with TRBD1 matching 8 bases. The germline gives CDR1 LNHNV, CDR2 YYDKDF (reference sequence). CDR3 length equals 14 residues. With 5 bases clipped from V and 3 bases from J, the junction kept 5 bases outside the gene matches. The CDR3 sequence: CATSLLTGDYGYTF. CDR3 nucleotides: TGTGCCACCAGCCTCCTGACAGGGGACTATGGCTACACCTTC.

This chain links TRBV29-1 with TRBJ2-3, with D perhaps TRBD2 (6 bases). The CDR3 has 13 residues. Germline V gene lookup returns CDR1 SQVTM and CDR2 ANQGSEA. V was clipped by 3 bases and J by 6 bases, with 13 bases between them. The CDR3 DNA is TGCAGCGTTGACAACACCGGAGGGGATACGCAGTATTTT. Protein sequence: CSVDNTGGDTQYF.

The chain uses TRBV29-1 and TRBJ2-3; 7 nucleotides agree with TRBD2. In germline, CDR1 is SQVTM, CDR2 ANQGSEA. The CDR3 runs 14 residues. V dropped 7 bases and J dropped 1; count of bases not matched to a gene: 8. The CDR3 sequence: CSAIREVGTDTQYF. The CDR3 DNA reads TGCAGCGCCATTCGGGAGGTGGGCACAGATACGCAGTATTTT.

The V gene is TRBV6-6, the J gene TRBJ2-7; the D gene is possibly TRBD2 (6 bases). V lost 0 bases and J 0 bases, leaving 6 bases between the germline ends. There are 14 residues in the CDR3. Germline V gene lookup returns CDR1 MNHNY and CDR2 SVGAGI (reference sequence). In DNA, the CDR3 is TGTGCCAGCAGTTACTCGCGGGACTCCTACGAGCAGTACTTC. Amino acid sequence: CASSYSRDSYEQYF.

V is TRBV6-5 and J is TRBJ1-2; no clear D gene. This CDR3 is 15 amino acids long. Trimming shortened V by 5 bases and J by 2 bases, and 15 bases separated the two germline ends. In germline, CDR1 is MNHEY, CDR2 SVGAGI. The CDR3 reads CASSNRRHANYGYTF. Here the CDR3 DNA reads TGTGCCAGCAGTAACAGACGACACGCAAACTATGGCTACACCTTC.

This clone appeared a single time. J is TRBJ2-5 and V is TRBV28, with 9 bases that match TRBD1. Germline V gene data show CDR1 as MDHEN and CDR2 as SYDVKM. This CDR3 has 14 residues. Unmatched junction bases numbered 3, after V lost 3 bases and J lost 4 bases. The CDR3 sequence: CASSLDRGGETQYF. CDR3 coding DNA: TGTGCCAGCAGTTTGGACAGGGGAGGAGAGACCCAGTACTTC.

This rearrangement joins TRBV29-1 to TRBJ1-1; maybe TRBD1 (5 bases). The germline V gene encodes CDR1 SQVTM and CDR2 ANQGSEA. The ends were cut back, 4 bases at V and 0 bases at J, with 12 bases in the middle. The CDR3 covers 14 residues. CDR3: CSVVVRALNTEAFF. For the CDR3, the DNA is TGCAGCGTTGTGGTCAGGGCCCTGAACACTGAAGCTTTCTTT.

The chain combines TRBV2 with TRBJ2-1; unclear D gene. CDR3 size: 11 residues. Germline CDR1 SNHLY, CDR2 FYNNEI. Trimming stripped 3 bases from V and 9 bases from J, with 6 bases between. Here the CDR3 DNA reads TGTGCCAGCAGTGAGACTGGTGAGCAGTTCTTC. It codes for CASSETGEQFF.

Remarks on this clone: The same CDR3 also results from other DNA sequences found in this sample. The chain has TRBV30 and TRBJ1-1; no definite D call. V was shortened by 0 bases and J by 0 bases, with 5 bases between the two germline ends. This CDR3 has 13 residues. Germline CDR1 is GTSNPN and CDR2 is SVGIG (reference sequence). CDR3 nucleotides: TGTGCCTGGAGTGTACTCATGAACACTGAAGCTTTCTTT. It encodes CAWSVLMNTEAFF.

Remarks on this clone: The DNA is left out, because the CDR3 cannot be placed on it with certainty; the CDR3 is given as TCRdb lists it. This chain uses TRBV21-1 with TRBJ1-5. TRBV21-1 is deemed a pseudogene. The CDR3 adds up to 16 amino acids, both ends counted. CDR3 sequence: CASSKVGRGSNQPQHF.

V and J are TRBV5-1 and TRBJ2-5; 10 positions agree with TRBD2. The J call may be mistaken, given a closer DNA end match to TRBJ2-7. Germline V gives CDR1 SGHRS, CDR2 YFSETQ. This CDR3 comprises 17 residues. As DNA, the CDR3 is TGCGCCAGCAGCGCTTCGTTCGGACTAGCGGAGACTTACGAGCAGTACTTC. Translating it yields CASSASFGLAETYEQYF.